This T cell receptor beta chain was observed in a study of cytomegalovirus exposure and HLA in healthy donors. This table comes from immunoSEQ multiplex PCR, and its TCRdb copy is limited to in-frame clones, with some not included. The data contain under 200,000 clones, over 85% of them seen just once; the ten biggest clones take up 4% to 4.5%. This CDR3 has 14 residues. Looked up from germline, CDR1 is MNHNS and CDR2 is SASEGT. Trimming at V came to 9 bases and at J to 0 bases, leaving 5 bases not matched to a gene. This clone was found a few times. The clonotype originates from a man between 18 and 35 years old in good health and CMV-seropositive. Sequencing was carried out using PBMCs. V usage is TRBV6-1 and J usage is TRBJ1-3; 7 bases align to TRBD1. CDR3 nucleotide sequence: TGTGCCAGTCGGACAGGTACCTCTGGAAACACCATATATTTT. This encodes CASRTGTSGNTIYF.